This TCR beta chain came from a study of cytomegalovirus exposure and HLA in healthy donors. Broader study findings: It was assumed in the presence/absence analyses that sequencing depth was roughly uniform across donors.

PCR used 60 Vbeta primers and 13 Jbeta primers. In the source study's methods: About 12 million of around 85 million unique TCR beta chains were shared, per a later count. Generated by immunoSEQ multiplex PCR, the TCRdb table keeps only in-frame clones and is missing some. V and J calls and clone size are copied from that table; D and trimming were computed from the DNA. This table holds 100,000 to 150,000 clones, roughly 80% found once. As regards this clone: Its antigen is not known.

The CDR3 is made up of 13 amino acids. The germline gives CDR1 LNHDA, CDR2 SQIVND (reference sequence). V lost 5 bases, J lost 6 bases, and 13 bases lay in between. This sequence was found in a male donor in good health and CMV-seropositive. The chain uses TRBV19 and TRBJ1-1; D is perhaps TRBD1 (6 bases). Sequenced sample: PBMCs. The CDR3 DNA is TGTGCCAGTAGTCGGCAGGGGCGGCCTGAAGCTTTCTTT. Amino acid sequence: CASSRQGRPEAFF. Full variable domain (outside the CDR3, taken from reference TRBV19 and TRBJ1-1): DGGITQSPKYLFRKEGQNVTLSCEQNLNHDAMYWYRQDPGQGLRLIYYSQIVNDFQKGDIAEGYSVSREKKESFPLTVTSAQKNPTAFYLCASSRQGRPEAFFGQGTRLTVV.